The 4 T cell receptor beta chains presented below share a single source sample, sequenced in a study of beta chain features in type 1 diabetes. Findings of the study overall: Moderate but significant shortening of TCRB CDR3s was recorded in all four CD4+ subsets from Type 1 diabetes patients.

As every portion of the isolated RNA was reverse transcribed, the sequencing read expressed TCRB transcripts. The table came from immunoSEQ multiplex PCR; TCRdb's copy has only in-frame clones and leaves some out. Of around 150,000 clones in the sample, 6.5% to 8.5% were seen once. These receptors' targets are unknown. The sample was central memory CD4+ T cells from blood. These receptors were obtained from a young woman with type 1 diabetes.

The chain combines TRBV7-2 with TRBJ2-5; 12 positions match TRBD2. The CDR3 is made up of 19 amino acids. V was clipped by 2 bases and J by 1 base; unmatched bases: 11. Germline CDR1 reads SGHTA; CDR2 reads FQGNSA. CDR3 sequence reads: CASSLTAPLAGGVQETQYF. Here the CDR3 DNA reads TGTGCCAGCAGCTTAACGGCCCCGCTAGCGGGGGGGGTCCAAGAGACCCAGTACTTC.

There are a few counts of this clone. The V gene is TRBV11-2, the J gene TRBJ2-1; weak D call: TRBD2 (6 bases). V was trimmed by 5 bases and J by 4 bases, leaving 9 bases between them. Germline values: CDR1 SGHAT, CDR2 FQNNGV. CDR3 size: 13 residues. The CDR3 is CASSGGTYNEQFF. The CDR3 DNA reads TGTGCCAGCAGCGGAGGGACTTACAATGAGCAGTTCTTC.

The chain uses TRBV10-3 and TRBJ2-3, with a tentative D call TRBD1 (6 bases). This CDR3 has 15 amino acids. Per germline, CDR1 ENHRY and CDR2 SYGVKD. The germline V and J ends were trimmed by 2 bases and 2 bases, with 11 bases remaining between them. The CDR3 bases are TGTGCCATCAGTGAGGGGGACACCTACACAGATACGCAGTATTTT. Its protein product is CAISEGDTYTDTQYF.

V gene TRBV5-6 combines with J gene TRBJ2-3; 10 bases agree with TRBD1. Unmatched junction bases numbered 4, after V lost 3 bases and J lost 3 bases. Per the germline V gene, CDR1 is SGHDT and CDR2 is YYEEEE. The CDR3 spans 15 residues. CDR3 residues: CASSSRDRGTDTQYF. The CDR3 coding sequence is TGTGCCAGCAGCTCCCGGGACAGGGGAACAGATACGCAGTATTTT.